Below, 20 T cell receptor beta chains from the same sample are listed, as sequenced in a study of vaccination and CD4 T cells after COVID-19. The sample's treatment: approximately nine-day PBMC culture with coronavirus spike peptide pools or control peptides (ViraFEST assay). The antigens these receptors bind are not known. The Oncomine TCR Beta short-read assay generated sequence data from the DNA of cultured CD4+ T cells. TCRdb used MiXCR to reprocess the PCR reads, holding one entry per CDR3 protein. The sample gives some 17,000 distinct CDR3 sequences, 38% of which show up once; around 12% is in the top ten. Sequenced input: CD4+ T cells from blood, cultured in vitro. The receptor source for this set is a human donor who had recovered from COVID-19.

This clonotype was seen only once. A read error may produce the germline difference seen at one junction end. V is TRBV7-9 and J is TRBJ2-7, with 7 bases that match TRBD1. The germline gives CDR1 SEHNR, CDR2 FQNEAQ (reference sequence). The CDR3 loop spans 15 amino acids. CDR3 in amino acids: CASSLGPGTAYEQYF. The CDR3 region has the DNA TGCGCCAGCAGCTTGGGCCCCGGGACAGCTTACGAGCAGTACTTC. Full variable domain (outside the CDR3, taken from reference TRBV7-9 and TRBJ2-7): DTGVSQNPRHKITKRGQNVTFRCDPISEHNRLYWYRQTLGQGPEFLTYFQNEAQLEKSRLLSDRFSAERPKGSFSTLEIQRTEQGDSAMYLCASSLGPGTAYEQYFGPGTRLTVT.

The V call is TRBV24-1, the J call TRBJ2-3; maybe TRBD1 (5 bases). The CDR3 runs 17 residues. Germline V gene sequence: CDR1 KGHDR, CDR2 SFDVKD. V was cut by 2 bases and J by 4 bases, with 18 bases left in between. The CDR3 coding sequence is TGTGCCACCAGTGATTCAGGTTGGCAGGGTTTTTCAGATACGCAGTATTTT. It is translated as CATSDSGWQGFSDTQYF.

The chain has TRBV6-1 and TRBJ2-5, with D uncertain. The CDR3 has 11 amino acids. Trimming left V 6 bases short and J 7 bases short, with 9 bases between. In germline, CDR1 is MNHNS, CDR2 SASEGT. For the CDR3, the DNA is TGTGCCAGCAGCCACGCCGGGACCCAGTACTTC. The encoded protein is CASSHAGTQYF.

CDR3 DNA sequence: TGCAGCGTTGAAGGTGGACTAGCGGCCCAAGAGACCCAGTACTTC. Its translation: CSVEGGLAAQETQYF. The V and J genes are TRBV29-1 and TRBJ2-5, with TRBD2 matching 10 bases. CDR3 length: 15 residues. Germline CDR1 SQVTM, CDR2 ANQGSEA. With V trimmed by 1 base and J by 1 base, 3 bases remained unmatched.

In its sample, this clonotype was seen a few times. The chain uses TRBV29-1 and TRBJ2-3; D might be TRBD2 (6 bases). The germline V gene encodes CDR1 SQVTM and CDR2 ANQGSEA. CDR3 length: 15 amino acids. V lost 1 base and J lost 1, with 12 bases in between. CDR3 sequence reads: CSVEGRARGTDTQYF. The CDR3 DNA sequence: TGCAGCGTTGAAGGGAGGGCCCGGGGCACAGATACGCAGTATTTT.

The chain joins TRBV10-3 to TRBJ2-7; TRBD1 agrees at 7 bases. This CDR3 spans 13 amino acids. Germline trimming cut 3 bases from V and 5 bases from J; bases unmatched to any gene: 4. Germline CDR1 is ENHRY and CDR2 is SYGVKD. The CDR3 protein is CAISEDRDDEQYF. The CDR3 DNA follows: TGTGCCATCAGTGAAGACAGGGACGACGAGCAGTACTTC.

This clonotype was observed once. V is TRBV7-6 and J is TRBJ2-1; D not resolved. The CDR3 runs to 13 residues. V gave up 7 bases and J gave up 3 bases, with 10 bases separating them. Germline V gene data show CDR1 as SGHVS and CDR2 as FNYEAQ. The DNA of the CDR3 is TGTGCCAGCACAGATCCGAACTACAATGAGCAGTTCTTC. Translation gives CASTDPNYNEQFF.

This clonotype has only a few counts. The chain carries TRBV20-1 and TRBJ2-7; 10 positions match TRBD1. Germline-derived CDR1 and CDR2 are DFQATT and SNEGSKA (reference sequence). The junction had 14 bases not matched to a gene; V was cut back by 5 bases and J by 7 bases. The CDR3 length is 15 residues. This CDR3 reads CSAPVRGTGVREQYF. The CDR3, as DNA: TGCAGTGCTCCTGTTCGAGGGACAGGGGTCCGTGAGCAGTACTTC.

V is TRBV27 and J is TRBJ1-6; 7 nucleotides align to TRBD1. V gave up 3 bases and J gave up 6 bases; unmatched junction bases: 2. The V gene's germline CDR1 is MNHEY and CDR2 SMNVEV (reference sequence). The CDR3 loop spans 14 amino acids. The CDR3 region is CASSLTGSNSPLHF. CDR3 bases: TGTGCCAGCAGTTTGACAGGGTCTAATTCACCCCTCCACTTT.

For the CDR3, the DNA is TGTGCCAGCAGACGGGCGAGCGGACAAGAGACCCAGTACTTC. Protein product: CASRRASGQETQYF. This chain links TRBV7-8 with TRBJ2-5, with D possibly TRBD2 on 5 matching bases. CDR1 is SGHVS and CDR2 is FQNEAQ in the germline V gene. The CDR3 is made up of 14 amino acids. The V gene lost 6 bases and the J gene lost 2 bases, with 13 bases spanning the gap.

V is TRBV6-1 and J is TRBJ2-7; 13 nucleotides line up with TRBD2. Unmatched junction bases numbered 6, after V lost 6 bases and J lost 1 base. CDR3 length: 16 amino acids. CDR1 MNHNS and CDR2 SASEGT come from the germline V gene. CDR3 amino acids: CASSQGLAGISYEQYF. CDR3 nucleotides: TGTGCCAGCAGCCAGGGACTAGCGGGAATTTCCTACGAGCAGTACTTC.

This clonotype was seen just once. The V call is TRBV6-2 or TRBV6-3, the J call TRBJ2-1, with 7 bases fitting TRBD2. Per the germline V gene, CDR1 is MNHEY and CDR2 is SVGEGT. This CDR3 comprises 15 residues. With 0 bases clipped from V and 8 bases from J, the junction kept 7 bases outside the gene matches. The CDR3 region is CASSYSGGGPYEQFF. The DNA for the CDR3 is TGTGCCAGCAGTTACTCGGGGGGAGGGCCTTATGAGCAGTTCTTC.

The rearrangement joins TRBV5-8 to TRBJ2-5; D perhaps matches TRBD2 (6 bases). This CDR3 has 16 residues. Trimming took 4 bases from V and 2 from J, leaving 18 bases between them. Germline V gives CDR1 SGHTS, CDR2 YDEGEE. CDR3: CASSRGAGNIQETQYF. DNA for the CDR3: TGTGCCAGCAGCCGAGGGGCGGGGAACATACAAGAGACCCAGTACTTC.

This chain uses TRBV3-1 with TRBJ2-3; tentative D call: TRBD2 (5 bases). CDR1 and CDR2 from the germline V gene are LGHDT and YNNKEL (reference sequence). The ends were cut back, 4 bases at V and 0 bases at J, with 8 bases in the middle. This CDR3 is built from 14 residues. The CDR3 loop reads CASSPGVSTDTQYF. CDR3 coding DNA: TGTGCCAGCAGCCCCGGGGTGAGCACAGATACGCAGTATTTT.

The rearrangement uses TRBV19 and TRBJ1-5; D perhaps matches TRBD1 (6 bases). Germline CDR1 is LNHDA and CDR2 is SQIVND (reference sequence). V was shortened by 0 bases and J by 4 bases, with 19 bases between the two germline ends. The CDR3 spans 18 residues. The chain's CDR3 is CASSIDQGWQGLNQPQHF. The CDR3 DNA reads TGTGCCAGTAGTATAGATCAGGGTTGGCAGGGGCTTAATCAGCCCCAGCATTTT.

The chain carries TRBV6-2 or TRBV6-3 and TRBJ2-5; 14 bases align to TRBD2. Germline V gene lookup returns CDR1 MNHEY and CDR2 SVGEGT. The CDR3 sequence is 18 residues long. V lost 4 bases to trimming and J lost 5 bases; unmatched junction nucleotides: 12. In DNA form, the CDR3 reads TGTGCCAGCAGTTCTCAACCCCGGACTAGCGGGAGGAAGGAGACCCAGTACTTC. It yields the protein CASSSQPRTSGRKETQYF.

The chain uses TRBV28 and TRBJ1-1, with D perhaps TRBD1 (6 bases). CDR1 is MDHEN and CDR2 is SYDVKM in the germline V gene. V lost 2 bases, J lost 3 bases, and 19 bases lay in between. The CDR3 is 17 amino acids. CDR3 region: CASSLGGPSGADTEAFF. CDR3 nucleotide sequence: TGTGCCAGCAGTTTAGGGGGACCCTCAGGGGCGGACACTGAAGCTTTCTTT.

This clonotype is labeled as medium-sized. The chain links TRBV2 to TRBJ2-5, with 7 positions matching TRBD1. Looked up from germline, CDR1 is SNHLY and CDR2 is FYNNEI. Losses at the gene ends were 1 base for V and 7 bases for J; bases not matched to a gene: 6. The CDR3 is 14 residues long. As DNA, the CDR3 is TGTGCCAGCAGTGAAGGAGACAGGGTCGGGACCCAGTACTTC. Translation gives CASSEGDRVGTQYF.

This clonotype was found a few times. The genes are TRBV6-1 and TRBJ1-2; D not certain. V dropped 6 bases and J dropped 8 bases, with 16 bases sitting between them. CDR3 size: 13 residues. From germline, CDR1 is MNHNS and CDR2 SASEGT. DNA of the CDR3: TGTGCCAGCAGAGACACCTTAACGTGGGGCTACACCTTC. This codes for CASRDTLTWGYTF.

This clonotype turned up a few times. The gene calls are TRBV7-3 and TRBJ2-3, with 7 bases matching TRBD2. CDR1 is SGHTA and CDR2 is FQGTGA in the germline V gene. The CDR3 has 14 amino acids. The V and J ends lost 2 bases and 1 base, in that order; junction bases with no gene match: 0. Here the CDR3 DNA reads TGTGCCAGCAGCTTACTAGCGGGCACAGATACGCAGTATTTT. Translating it yields CASSLLAGTDTQYF.